The 32 T cell receptor beta chains reported below all come from one sample, sequenced in a study of blood T cells in healthy people across ages. The use of a sample-barcoded 5' primer and a J-beta primer mix characterized a second PCR of roughly 6 to 11 cycles. MiXCR, applied by TCRdb to the 5' RACE reads, yields one record per CDR3 protein. The sample includes over 450,000 distinct CDR3 sequences, around 24% of them seen just once. This sample also belongs to another study, concerning T cells of mothers and their children.

Source material: blood. All receptors come from a boy younger than 18 in good health.

The chain has TRBV11-1 and TRBJ2-7, with D perhaps TRBD2 (5 bases). V lost 4 bases and J lost 5, with 9 bases in between. The CDR3 has 12 residues. Germline loops: CDR1 SGHAT, CDR2 FQDESV (reference sequence). DNA of the CDR3: TGTGCCAGCAGCTCGGCAGCGGACGAGCAGTACTTC. Translating gives CASSSAADEQYF.

There are many counts of this clonotype. CDR3 sequence: CASSWTGNTGELFF. The CDR3 coding sequence is TGTGCCAGCAGCTGGACAGGGAACACCGGGGAGCTGTTTTTT. J is TRBJ2-2 and V is TRBV7-6; TRBD1 agrees at 7 bases. Trimming took 4 bases from V and 1 from J; bases not matched to a gene: 0. This CDR3 is built from 14 residues. Germline-derived CDR1 and CDR2 are SGHVS and FNYEAQ.

This chain connects TRBV6-2 or TRBV6-3 to TRBJ1-4; D perhaps matches TRBD1 (5 bases). The V gene's germline CDR1 is MNHEY and CDR2 SVGEGT. CDR3 length equals 15 residues. With 6 bases removed from V and 7 bases from J, the gap between germline ends came to 18 bases. The CDR3 is CASRNGGRAGEKLFF. For the CDR3, the DNA is TGTGCCAGCAGGAACGGGGGACGGGCGGGTGAAAAACTGTTTTTT.

This clonotype was observed a handful of times. The V gene is TRBV28, the J gene TRBJ1-1; tentatively, D is TRBD1 (6 bases). Between the trimmed V and J ends, which lost 6 bases and 0 bases, there was a span of 11 bases. The CDR3 has 14 amino acids. From germline, CDR1 is MDHEN and CDR2 SYDVKM. The CDR3 loop reads CASRGGTLNTEAFF. The DNA for the CDR3 is TGTGCCAGCAGGGGCGGGACACTGAACACTGAAGCTTTCTTT.

This clonotype appeared a single time. J is TRBJ1-2 and V is TRBV5-5; 12 bases agree with TRBD1. The germline V gene encodes CDR1 SGHKS and CDR2 YYEKEE (reference sequence). Losses at the gene ends were 2 bases for V and 8 bases for J; bases not matched to a gene: 7. CDR3 size: 15 residues. CDR3 coding DNA: TGTGCCAGCAGCTTCGGGACAGGGGGCCATAAAGGCTACACCTTC. Translating gives CASSFGTGGHKGYTF.

This clonotype was counted between two and nine times. J is TRBJ2-7 and V is TRBV15; no definite D call. Germline V CDR1 and CDR2: LNHNV, YYDKDF (reference sequence). The V and J ends lost 3 bases and 3 bases respectively, with 15 bases between them. The CDR3 totals 15 residues. In nucleotides, the CDR3 is TGTGCCACCAGCAGGCAGGCTAGACGTAACTACGAGCAGTACTTC. It yields the protein CATSRQARRNYEQYF.

The chain is built from TRBV5-6 and TRBJ2-5; no definite D call. The J call may not be correct, given that the DNA end is closer to TRBJ2-1. Germline lookup yields CDR1 SGHDT and CDR2 YYEEEE. The length of the CDR3 is 14 residues. The CDR3 reads CASSLSALGNEQFF. The DNA for the CDR3 is TGTGCCAGCAGCTTGTCGGCATTGGGAAATGAGCAGTTCTTC.

V and J are TRBV5-1 and TRBJ2-3, with TRBD2 matching 11 bases. The germline gives CDR1 SGHRS, CDR2 YFSETQ. V dropped 5 bases and J dropped 4; count of bases not matched to a gene: 6. This CDR3 is built from 15 residues. CDR3 amino acids: CASRTSGISADTQYF. DNA for the CDR3: TGCGCCAGCAGGACTAGCGGGATTAGCGCAGATACGCAGTATTTT.

This clonotype was counted between two and nine times. V usage is TRBV6-5 and J usage is TRBJ1-1; D gene ambiguous. Germline V gene data show CDR1 as MNHEY and CDR2 as SVGAGI. This CDR3 spans 13 amino acids. Deletions cut 3 bases from V and 0 bases from J, with 5 bases between. The CDR3 spells CASSYTMNTEAFF. CDR3 DNA: TGTGCCAGCAGTTATACAATGAACACTGAAGCTTTCTTT.

This chain joins TRBV27 and TRBJ1-5; D is uncertain. CDR3 length: 15 residues. In germline, CDR1 is MNHEY, CDR2 SMNVEV (reference sequence). V lost 2 bases and J lost 4, with 12 bases in between. The CDR3, as DNA: TGTGCCAGCAGTTTACCGATTGGAGGGAATCAGCCCCAGCATTTT. Residues: CASSLPIGGNQPQHF.

This clonotype came up a few times. This sequence joins TRBV7-2 and TRBJ2-3, with D possibly TRBD1 on 6 matching bases. V lost 2 bases to trimming and J lost 0 bases, with 18 bases between them. The CDR3 contains 18 residues. Per the germline V gene, CDR1 is SGHTA and CDR2 is FQGNSA. The CDR3 bases are TGTGCCAGCAGCTTAATCCGTGGGGGCCCGTCTAGCACAGATACGCAGTATTTT. It codes for CASSLIRGGPSSTDTQYF. Together with reference TRBV7-2 and TRBJ2-3, the CDR3 gives the full variable domain: GAGVSQSPSNKVTEKGKDVELRCDPISGHTALYWYRQSLGQGLEFLIYFQGNSAPDKSGLPSDRFSAERTGGSVSTLTIQRTQQEDSAVYLCASSLIRGGPSSTDTQYFGPGTRLTVL.

The rearrangement uses TRBV4-3 and TRBJ2-4; TRBD2 agrees at 15 bases. The germline V gene encodes CDR1 LGHNA and CDR2 YSLEER. The J segment lost 9 bases and the V segment lost 1 base, leaving 10 bases of the junction unmatched. This CDR3 has 18 residues. The CDR3 protein is CASSQVTRTSGGVGIQYF. The DNA for the CDR3 is TGCGCCAGCAGCCAAGTCACCAGGACTAGCGGGGGGGTCGGCATTCAGTACTTC.

The table lists this clonotype with a few counts. One end of the junction does not line up with germline, which may come from a read error. The chain couples TRBV9 to TRBJ1-2, with D perhaps matching TRBD1 (6 bases). Germline loops: CDR1 SGDLS, CDR2 YYNGEE. CDR3 length: 15 amino acids. The CDR3 DNA is TGTGCCGGCAGCGTAGAAACAGGGCCTTCCGATGGCTACACCTTC. This translates into CAGSVETGPSDGYTF.

A few counts support this clonotype. The chain joins TRBV28 to TRBJ1-4; 7 positions agree with TRBD1. The germline V gene has CDR1 MDHEN and CDR2 SYDVKM. This CDR3 is 17 amino acids long. V dropped 6 bases and J dropped 6; count of bases not matched to a gene: 16. CDR3 residues: CASSPGWDGTADEKLFF. CDR3 DNA: TGTGCCAGCAGCCCCGGGTGGGATGGGACAGCCGATGAAAAACTGTTTTTT. The whole variable domain, remainder taken from reference TRBV28 and TRBJ1-4, is DVKVTQSSRYLVKRTGEKVFLECVQDMDHENMFWYRQDPGLGLRLIYFSYDVKMKEKGDIPEGYSVSREKKERFSLILESASTNQTSMYLCASSPGWDGTADEKLFFGSGTQLSVL.

The chain has TRBV25-1 and TRBJ2-3; TRBD2 agrees at 11 bases. V shed 2 bases, J shed 2 bases, and the junction held 6 bases outside the gene matches. Germline CDR1 and CDR2: MGHDK and SYGVNS. This CDR3 has 17 residues. The CDR3 loop is CASSEEGTSGNTDTQYF. CDR3 sequence (DNA): TGTGCCAGCAGTGAAGAGGGGACTAGCGGTAACACAGATACGCAGTATTTT.

With respect to this clonotype: No conserved phenylalanine or tryptophan is present at the end of the CDR3, so a read error is the likely explanation. The rearrangement uses TRBV28 and TRBJ1-2; D ambiguous. The V gene's germline CDR1 is MDHEN and CDR2 SYDVKM. This CDR3 region has 12 residues. V dropped 10 bases and J dropped 4 bases, with 13 bases sitting between them. The CDR3 sequence: CATGPLFYGYTL. The DNA for the CDR3 is TGTGCCACCGGGCCCCTATTCTATGGCTACACCCTC.

The table lists this clonotype with a few counts. The chain recombines TRBV20-1 with TRBJ2-3; weak D call: TRBD2 (7 bases). Trimming cost V 0 bases and J 1 base, with 14 bases left between them. The CDR3 is made up of 16 amino acids. Germline V gene sequence: CDR1 DFQATT, CDR2 SNEGSKA (reference sequence). The CDR3: CSARDFRGAGTDTQYF. The CDR3 DNA follows: TGCAGTGCTAGAGATTTCCGGGGGGCGGGCACAGATACGCAGTATTTT.

This chain links TRBV7-2 with TRBJ1-5; unclear D gene. The CDR3 extends over 12 amino acids. Trimming shortened V by 1 base and J by 7 bases, and 5 bases separated the two germline ends. CDR1 and CDR2 (germline): SGHTA, FQGNSA. For the CDR3, the DNA is TGTGCCAGCAGCTTAGGCATCCAGCCCCAGCATTTT. It codes for CASSLGIQPQHF.

This chain connects TRBV15 to TRBJ1-4, with no clear D. The germline V gene encodes CDR1 LNHNV and CDR2 YYDKDF (reference sequence). This CDR3 region has 17 residues. The V gene lost 0 bases and the J gene lost 0 bases, with 11 bases spanning the gap. The CDR3 DNA sequence: TGTGCCACCAGCAGAGATCGGGCGACCGCAACTAATGAAAAACTGTTTTTT. It specifies CATSRDRATATNEKLFF.

There are a few counts of this clonotype. This chain joins TRBV6-2 or TRBV6-3 and TRBJ1-4; 8 nucleotides match TRBD1. The germline V gene encodes CDR1 MNHEY and CDR2 SVGEGT. This CDR3 spans 15 amino acids. Trimming at V came to 6 bases and at J to 5 bases, leaving 8 bases not matched to a gene. The CDR3 loop reads CASRYRGTVNEKLFF. The DNA for the CDR3 is TGTGCCAGCAGGTACAGGGGGACAGTAAATGAAAAACTGTTTTTT.

This chain connects TRBV20-1 to TRBJ2-5; TRBD1 matches 7 bases. TRBJ2-7 explains the end of the DNA better; the J call may be wrong. The CDR3 covers 14 residues. CDR1 is DFQATT and CDR2 is SNEGSKA in the germline V gene (reference sequence). The CDR3 is CSARDPGQFYEQYF. The DNA of the CDR3 is TGCAGTGCTAGAGATCCGGGACAGTTCTACGAGCAGTACTTC.

The chain carries TRBV12-5 and TRBJ1-2; D is uncertain. CDR1 is LGHNT and CDR2 is FRNRAP in the germline V gene. The length of the CDR3 is 12 residues. V gave up 3 bases and J gave up 4 bases, with 6 bases separating them. The CDR3 DNA follows: TGTGCTAGTGGTTTCTCGGGCTATGGCTACACCTTC. Translation gives CASGFSGYGYTF.

There are a few counts of this clonotype. The chain uses TRBV7-8 and TRBJ1-6; D unresolved. This CDR3 comprises 15 residues. CDR1 SGHVS and CDR2 FQNEAQ come from the germline V gene. With 5 bases removed from V and 7 bases from J, the gap between germline ends came to 15 bases. The CDR3 spells CASSRPTGENSPLHF. The CDR3 coding sequence is TGTGCCAGCAGCCGACCGACCGGGGAGAATTCACCCCTCCACTTT.

This clonotype was counted between two and nine times. The chain is built from TRBV29-1 and TRBJ2-5, with TRBD1 matching over 11 bases. J gave up 5 bases and V 7 bases, and 6 bases lay outside the gene matches. CDR1 SQVTM and CDR2 ANQGSEA come from the germline V gene. The CDR3 length is 13 residues. The CDR3 DNA follows: TGCAGCGCGGGACAGGGGGTAGTCGAGACCCAGTACTTC. Translated: CSAGQGVVETQYF.

The J gene is TRBJ1-2, the V gene TRBV29-1; 11 nucleotides line up with TRBD1. The V gene end was trimmed by 0 bases and the J gene end by 5 bases; junction bases not matched to a gene: 14. Germline values: CDR1 SQVTM, CDR2 ANQGSEA. There are 18 residues in the CDR3. CDR3 protein: CSVEDSRYGQGAMYGYTF. CDR3 bases: TGCAGCGTTGAAGATTCCCGATATGGACAGGGGGCAATGTATGGCTACACCTTC.

This chain joins TRBV7-9 and TRBJ1-3; tentative D call: TRBD1 (6 bases). V gave up 0 bases and J gave up 4 bases, with 16 bases separating them. Germline V CDR1 and CDR2: SEHNR, FQNEAQ (reference sequence). This CDR3 comprises 17 residues. As DNA, the CDR3 is TGTGCCAGCAGCTTAGCCCGGGACATGGCGGGAGGAAACACCATATATTTT. Translated: CASSLARDMAGGNTIYF.

This clonotype appeared a few times. The chain links TRBV12-5 to TRBJ2-7, with D unclear. The J call may be incorrect, as the DNA end agrees better with TRBJ2-1. The CDR3 loop spans 16 amino acids. Germline values: CDR1 LGHNT, CDR2 FRNRAP. The CDR3 loop is CASGLVRTAEINEQFF. The CDR3 DNA follows: TGTGCTAGTGGTTTGGTACGGACGGCGGAAATCAATGAGCAGTTCTTC.

This clonotype has more than one count but fewer than ten. The CDR3 is CASKPVSGGGNQPQHF. The CDR3 bases are TGTGCCAGCAAACCGGTTAGCGGGGGCGGCAATCAGCCCCAGCATTTT. The chain combines TRBV28 with TRBJ1-5, with D possibly matching TRBD1 (6 bases). The germline V and J ends were trimmed by 7 bases and 2 bases, with 18 bases remaining between them. There are 16 residues in the CDR3. The germline V gene encodes CDR1 MDHEN and CDR2 SYDVKM.

This rearrangement joins TRBV4-1 to TRBJ2-7, with D perhaps assigned TRBD1 or TRBD2 (5 bases each). V lost 1 base and J 2 bases, leaving 12 bases between the germline ends. The germline V gene encodes CDR1 MGHRA and CDR2 YSYEKL. CDR3 size: 15 residues. CDR3 residues: CASSQVGTVTYEQYF. DNA of the CDR3: TGCGCCAGCAGCCAAGTAGGGACCGTAACCTACGAGCAGTACTTC.

The chain uses TRBV6-6 and TRBJ2-6; weak D call: TRBD1 (5 bases). The CDR3 consists of 17 residues. Trimming shortened V by 5 bases and J by 1 base, and 15 bases separated the two germline ends. Looked up from germline, CDR1 is MNHNY and CDR2 is SVGAGI (reference sequence). The CDR3 DNA reads TGTGCCAGCAGTCCCTTCAGGGTAGAGTCTGGGGCCAACGTCCTGACTTTC. It specifies CASSPFRVESGANVLTF.

This clonotype was seen a few times. The chain carries TRBV9 and TRBJ2-5; the match to TRBD1 covers 8 bases. The DNA end favors TRBJ2-7, so the J call may be wrong. Germline V gene data show CDR1 as SGDLS and CDR2 as YYNGEE. The CDR3 covers 15 residues. CDR3 in DNA: TGTGCCAGCAGCGTAGATACAGGGGGTACCTACGAGCAGTACTTC. Protein product: CASSVDTGGTYEQYF.

This clonotype came up a few times. CDR3 in DNA: TGTGCCAGCAGTTTGAGGGGGGCGCGCGGTCCCGGGGAGCTGTTTTTT. Its protein product is CASSLRGARGPGELFF. This chain uses TRBV12-3 or TRBV12-4 with TRBJ2-2; tentatively, D is TRBD1 or TRBD2 (6 bases each). V dropped 3 bases and J dropped 6 bases, with 17 bases sitting between them. There are 16 residues in the CDR3.